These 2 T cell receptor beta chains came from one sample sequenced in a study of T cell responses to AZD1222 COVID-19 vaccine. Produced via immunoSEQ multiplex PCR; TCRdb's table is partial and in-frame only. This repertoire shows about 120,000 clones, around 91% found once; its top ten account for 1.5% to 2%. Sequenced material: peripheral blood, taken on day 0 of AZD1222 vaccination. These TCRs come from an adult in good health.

CDR3 sequence reads: CASRNRGSGNQPQHF. The CDR3 DNA follows: TGTGCCAGTAGAAACAGGGGAAGCGGCAATCAGCCCCAGCATTTT. The rearrangement joins TRBV19 to TRBJ1-5; TRBD1 matches at 7 bases. The CDR3 is 15 amino acids. V gave up 6 bases and J gave up 2 bases; unmatched junction bases: 7. Germline assignment: CDR1 LNHDA and CDR2 SQIVND (reference sequence).

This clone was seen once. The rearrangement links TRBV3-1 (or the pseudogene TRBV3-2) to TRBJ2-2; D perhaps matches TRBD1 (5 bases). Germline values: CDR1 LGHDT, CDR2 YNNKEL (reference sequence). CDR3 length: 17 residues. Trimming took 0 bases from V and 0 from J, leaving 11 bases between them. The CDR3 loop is CASSQEGQAPNTGELFF. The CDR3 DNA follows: TGTGCCAGCAGCCAAGAGGGGCAAGCGCCGAACACCGGGGAGCTGTTTTTT.